Presented here are 10 T cell receptor beta chains from one specimen sequenced in a study of chronic HIV infection and antiretroviral therapy. One entry per CDR3 protein results from TCRdb running MiXCR on the 5' RACE reads. The sample contains over 40,000 distinct CDR3 sequences, about 18% of which appear only once. The source material was peripheral blood. These receptors were collected from an adult who had HIV and had not received antiretroviral therapy, or was an uninfected healthy control (not recorded which).

This clonotype was observed a handful of times. The chain joins TRBV5-1 to TRBJ1-2, with D hard to call. Trimming took off 3 bases at V and 2 bases at J, with 11 bases between the two ends. The length of the CDR3 is 14 residues. The germline V gene encodes CDR1 SGHRS and CDR2 YFSETQ. The CDR3 is CASSSLGRNYGYTF. The CDR3, as DNA: TGCGCCAGCAGCTCCCTGGGGAGGAACTATGGCTACACCTTC.

A few counts support this clonotype. This sequence joins TRBV27 and TRBJ1-1; D might be TRBD1 (5 bases). CDR3 length: 13 residues. V dropped 1 base and J dropped 8 bases, with 11 bases sitting between them. Germline-derived CDR1 and CDR2 are MNHEY and SMNVEV (reference sequence). This chain's CDR3 is CASSLYGGPEAFF. As DNA, the CDR3 is TGTGCCAGCAGTTTATATGGGGGTCCGGAAGCTTTCTTT.

The chain has TRBV29-1 and TRBJ1-1; D is uncertain. CDR1 and CDR2 (germline): SQVTM, ANQGSEA. The CDR3 covers 12 residues. With 4 bases removed from V and 2 bases from J, the gap between germline ends came to 8 bases. The CDR3 DNA sequence: TGCAGCGTTGGGGCCTTAAACACTGAAGCTTTCTTT. Amino acid sequence: CSVGALNTEAFF. Looking up the rest from reference TRBV29-1 and TRBJ1-1 gives the full variable domain: SAVISQKPSRDICQRGTSLTIQCQVDSQVTMMFWYRQQPGQSLTLIATANQGSEATYESGFVIDKFPISRPNLTFSTLTVSNMSPEDSSIYLCSVGALNTEAFFGQGTRLTVV.

This clonotype was found a few times. The J gene is TRBJ2-3, the V gene TRBV20-1; D is ambiguous. This CDR3 comprises 10 residues. The ends were cut back, 8 bases at V and 12 bases at J, with 15 bases in the middle. Germline V CDR1 and CDR2: DFQATT, SNEGSKA (reference sequence). The CDR3 nucleotides read TGCAGTTTTGCGTCTCTGGCCCAGTATTTT. Amino acids: CSFASLAQYF.

This clonotype was counted only a few times. In DNA, the CDR3 is TGCAGCGTTGATCCCAGGGGAACAGGGGGTTATGGCTACACCTTC. Translated, it gives CSVDPRGTGGYGYTF. The chain uses TRBV29-1 and TRBJ1-2; 8 bases map to TRBD1. Germline lookup yields CDR1 SQVTM and CDR2 ANQGSEA. Trimming at V came to 3 bases and at J to 5 bases, leaving 11 bases not matched to a gene. This CDR3 region has 15 residues.

This clonotype was detected many times. The chain is built from TRBV29-1 and TRBJ2-3; 8 positions agree with TRBD1. The CDR3 covers 15 residues. Per the germline V gene, CDR1 is SQVTM and CDR2 is ANQGSEA. V trimming: 3 bases; J trimming: 3 bases; junction bases outside the gene matches: 8. CDR3 protein: CSVETDRDRTDTQYF. CDR3 DNA: TGCAGCGTTGAGACGGACAGGGACCGTACAGATACGCAGTATTTT.

This clonotype was counted only a few times. This chain links TRBV28 with TRBJ2-1; 9 nucleotides line up with TRBD2. Germline loops: CDR1 MDHEN, CDR2 SYDVKM. The CDR3 has 16 amino acids. The V gene end was trimmed by 6 bases and the J gene end by 0 bases; junction bases not matched to a gene: 6. CDR3 in DNA: TGTGCCAGCAGATCCCCAGCGGGGGGCTCCTACAATGAGCAGTTCTTC. Protein sequence: CASRSPAGGSYNEQFF.

This clonotype showed up just a few times. V is TRBV28 and J is TRBJ1-1; no reliable D call. The V end was cut by 6 bases, the J end by 8 bases, with 10 bases between. The CDR3 contains 11 residues. The germline CDR1 and CDR2 sequences are MDHEN and SYDVKM. The CDR3 region is CASRSALEAFF. The CDR3 nucleotides read TGTGCCAGCAGAAGCGCGCTAGAAGCTTTCTTT.

This clonotype was detected a few times. The V gene is TRBV4-1, the J gene TRBJ2-7; no definite D call. The ends were cut back, 0 bases at V and 3 bases at J, with 12 bases in the middle. This CDR3 has 15 amino acids. Germline V gene data show CDR1 as MGHRA and CDR2 as YSYEKL. CDR3 loop: CASSQDRIWGYEQYF. DNA of the CDR3: TGCGCCAGCAGCCAAGATAGAATATGGGGCTACGAGCAGTACTTC.

The J gene is TRBJ1-1, the V gene TRBV28; 7 positions agree with TRBD1. Trimming removed 6 bases from V and 5 bases from J; junction bases left unmatched: 9. This CDR3 has 14 residues. Per germline, CDR1 MDHEN and CDR2 SYDVKM. The CDR3 nucleotides are TGTGCCAGCAGCCTAGGGGGCATGGGAACTGAAGCTTTCTTT. Translated, it gives CASSLGGMGTEAFF.